The clone carrying this TCR beta chain was found once. These data are taken from a study of technical replicates of blood from a few donors. In germline, CDR1 is SGHAT, CDR2 FQNNGV. CDR3 length equals 17 residues. V lost 5 bases to trimming and J lost 4 bases; unmatched junction nucleotides: 12. Sequencing was performed with immunoSEQ multiplex PCR; in TCRdb, only in-frame clones are kept and a portion is missing. The sample records approximately 79,000 clones, 91% being singletons. V usage is TRBV11-2 and J usage is TRBJ1-3, with TRBD1 matching 9 bases. This TCR derives from a human donor in good health. Sequenced material: T cells isolated from PBMCs. CDR3 in amino acids: CASSLLAGTGRGNTIYF. The CDR3 nucleotides are TGTGCCAGCAGCCTACTCGCCGGGACAGGGAGGGGAAACACCATATATTTT.